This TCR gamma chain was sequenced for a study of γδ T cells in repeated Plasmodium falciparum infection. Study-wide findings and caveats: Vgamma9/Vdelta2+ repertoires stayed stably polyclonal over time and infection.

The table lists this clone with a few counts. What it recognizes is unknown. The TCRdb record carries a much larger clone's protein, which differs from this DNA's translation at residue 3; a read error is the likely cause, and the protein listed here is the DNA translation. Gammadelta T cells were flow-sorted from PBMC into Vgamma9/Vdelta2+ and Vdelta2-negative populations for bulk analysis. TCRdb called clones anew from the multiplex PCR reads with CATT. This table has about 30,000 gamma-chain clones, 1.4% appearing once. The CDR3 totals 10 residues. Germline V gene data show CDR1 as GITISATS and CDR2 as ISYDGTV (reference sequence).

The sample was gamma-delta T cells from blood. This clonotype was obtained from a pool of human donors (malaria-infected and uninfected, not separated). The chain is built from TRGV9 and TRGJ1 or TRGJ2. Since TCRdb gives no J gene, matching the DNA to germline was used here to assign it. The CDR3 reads CASWELKKLF. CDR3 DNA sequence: TGTGCCTCGTGGGAGCTAAAGAAACTCTTT.